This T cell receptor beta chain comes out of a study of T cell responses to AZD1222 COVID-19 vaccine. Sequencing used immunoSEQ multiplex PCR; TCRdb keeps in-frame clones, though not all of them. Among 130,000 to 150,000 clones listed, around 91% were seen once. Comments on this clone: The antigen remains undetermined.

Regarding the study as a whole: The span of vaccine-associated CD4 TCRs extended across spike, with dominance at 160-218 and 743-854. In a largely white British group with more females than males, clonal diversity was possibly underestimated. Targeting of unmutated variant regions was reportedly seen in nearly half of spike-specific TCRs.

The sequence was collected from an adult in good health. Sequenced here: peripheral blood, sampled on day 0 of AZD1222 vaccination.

In DNA, the CDR3 is TGTGCCAGCAGTCGTAGCGGGAGTTGGGAGACCCAGTACTTC. Its translation is CASSRSGSWETQYF. This sequence joins TRBV27 and TRBJ2-5, with 9 positions matching TRBD2. The germline V gene has CDR1 MNHEY and CDR2 SMNVEV (reference sequence). Losses at the gene ends were 5 bases for V and 5 bases for J; bases not matched to a gene: 6. The CDR3 spans 14 residues.